One and the same sample provided the 13 T cell receptor beta chains below, sequenced in a study of shared clonotypes between healthy human individuals. The table came from immunoSEQ multiplex PCR; TCRdb's copy has only in-frame clones and leaves some out. The sample carries about 2.3 million clones, 85% to 95% recorded once. The sample comprised naive CD4+ T cells from PBMCs. Subset meaning: CD45RA+ positively selected. The source of these receptors is a man aged 18-30 years in good health. Some clones in this sample may be carry-over from other donors' samples.

With respect to this clone: Additional DNA sequences in this sample encode the identical CDR3. V is TRBV4-2 and J is TRBJ2-2; D gene uncertain. V was clipped by 0 bases and J by 4 bases, with 3 bases between them. CDR3 length: 13 amino acids. In germline, CDR1 is LGHNA, CDR2 YNFKEQ. CDR3 residues: CASSQELTGELFF. The CDR3 region has the DNA TGTGCCAGCAGCCAAGAACTCACCGGGGAGCTGTTTTTT.

The chain employs TRBV29-1 and TRBJ2-3, with D perhaps TRBD1 or TRBD2 (6 bases each). From germline, CDR1 is SQVTM and CDR2 ANQGSEA. The CDR3 loop spans 13 amino acids. V was shortened by 1 base and J by 5 bases, with 10 bases between the two germline ends. The CDR3 is CSVEGRGQDTQYF. CDR3 coding DNA: TGCAGCGTTGAAGGGCGGGGACAAGATACGCAGTATTTT.

The V gene is TRBV5-1, the J gene TRBJ1-1, with D tentatively TRBD1 (6 bases). Trimming cost V 0 bases and J 1 base, with 10 bases left between them. This CDR3 has 15 residues. Germline CDR1 and CDR2: SGHRS and YFSETQ. CDR3 amino acids: CASSLVTGANTEAFF. CDR3 sequence (DNA): TGCGCCAGCAGCTTGGTGACGGGGGCGAACACTGAAGCTTTCTTT. Drawing the rest from reference TRBV5-1 and TRBJ1-1, the complete variable domain is KAGVTQTPRYLIKTRGQQVTLSCSPISGHRSVSWYQQTPGQGLQFLFEYFSETQRNKGNFPGRFSGRQFSNSRSEMNVSTLELGDSALYLCASSLVTGANTEAFFGQGTRLTVV.

The rearrangement uses TRBV18 and TRBJ2-7; possibly TRBD1 for D (6 bases). The CDR3 has 14 residues. Germline assignment: CDR1 KGHSH and CDR2 LQKENI. Deletions cut 1 base from V and 3 bases from J, with 10 bases between. The CDR3 loop is CASSPLRRGYEQYF. The CDR3 DNA follows: TGTGCCAGCTCACCACTTCGCAGGGGCTACGAGCAGTACTTC.

This sequence joins TRBV29-1 and TRBJ2-5; TRBD2 agrees at 15 bases. The junction had 6 bases not matched to a gene; V was cut back by 2 bases and J by 2 bases. This CDR3 spans 17 amino acids. Germline CDR1 reads SQVTM; CDR2 reads ANQGSEA. CDR3 sequence reads: CSVERTSGRGGQETQYF. Written as DNA, the CDR3 is TGCAGCGTTGAAAGGACTAGCGGGAGGGGGGGGCAAGAGACCCAGTACTTC.

V usage is TRBV28 and J usage is TRBJ1-2; D unresolved. CDR1 is MDHEN and CDR2 is SYDVKM in the germline V gene. The V end lost 3 bases, the J end lost 5 bases, and 16 bases lay between the germline ends. The CDR3 covers 15 residues. Written as DNA, the CDR3 is TGTGCCAGCAGTTTTGGGCGCACTAGGGAGTATGGCTACACCTTC. It codes for CASSFGRTREYGYTF.

Concerning this clone: Other DNA sequences in this sample translate to the same CDR3. This sequence joins TRBV5-4 and TRBJ1-3; no reliable D call. Germline CDR1 reads SGHNT; CDR2 reads YYREEE (reference sequence). This CDR3 region has 14 residues. Between the trimmed V and J ends, which lost 4 bases and 4 bases, there was a span of 12 bases. The chain's CDR3 is CASSLKTGGNTIYF. As DNA, the CDR3 is TGTGCCAGCAGCCTTAAAACGGGGGGAAACACCATATATTTT. Together with reference TRBV5-4 and TRBJ1-3, the CDR3 gives the full variable domain: ETGVTQSPTHLIKTRGQQVTLRCSSQSGHNTVSWYQQALGQGPQFIFQYYREEENGRGNFPPRFSGLQFPNYSSELNVNALELDDSALYLCASSLKTGGNTIYFGEGSWLTVV.

In this sample, this clone turned up once. The genes are TRBV18 and TRBJ2-6; 7 bases are a match to TRBD1. Germline V lookup: CDR1 KGHSH, CDR2 LQKENI. The trim removed 3 bases at V and 0 bases at J, leaving 5 bases unmatched. The CDR3 loop spans 17 amino acids. CDR3 protein: CASSPSRQGSGANVLTF. The CDR3 DNA follows: TGTGCCAGCTCACCCTCCCGACAGGGCTCTGGGGCCAACGTCCTGACTTTC.

The V and J genes are TRBV5-1 and TRBJ2-5, with 7 bases matching TRBD1. The trim removed 7 bases at V and 2 bases at J, leaving 11 bases unmatched. This CDR3 contains 15 residues. Germline values: CDR1 SGHRS, CDR2 YFSETQ. The CDR3 region is CASSRNGQEQETQYF. CDR3 sequence (DNA): TGCGCCAGCTCCCGAAACGGACAGGAACAAGAGACCCAGTACTTC.

J is TRBJ2-5 and V is TRBV28; 9 bases agree with TRBD1. The CDR3 totals 14 residues. Per the germline V gene, CDR1 is MDHEN and CDR2 is SYDVKM. Trimming cost V 3 bases and J 9 bases; bases outside gene matches: 8. CDR3 residues: CASSFLGTGPSQYF. The CDR3 DNA reads TGTGCCAGCAGTTTTTTAGGGACAGGGCCTTCCCAGTACTTC.

The CDR3 loop is CASSGRPLNTEAFF. DNA of the CDR3: TGTGCCAGCAGTGGACGGCCCTTGAACACTGAAGCTTTCTTT. V gene TRBV6-1 combines with J gene TRBJ1-1, with D hard to call. Germline lookup yields CDR1 MNHNS and CDR2 SASEGT. CDR3 size: 14 residues. V was pared by 4 bases and J by 0 bases, with 9 bases between.

The V gene is TRBV5-1, the J gene TRBJ1-1; no reliable D call. This CDR3 spans 15 amino acids. Germline V gene sequence: CDR1 SGHRS, CDR2 YFSETQ. V lost 4 bases and J lost 4, with 17 bases in between. The CDR3 loop is CASSVDSGAGTEAFF. CDR3 DNA: TGCGCCAGCAGCGTTGACTCCGGTGCGGGCACTGAAGCTTTCTTT.

The chain couples TRBV4-3 to TRBJ2-2; either TRBD1 or TRBD2 may supply D (5 bases each). The CDR3 has 18 residues. Germline CDR1 and CDR2: LGHNA and YSLEER. V was clipped by 0 bases and J by 7 bases, with 21 bases between them. The CDR3 loop is CASSQESWGTNRVGELFF. As DNA, the CDR3 is TGCGCCAGCAGCCAAGAGTCATGGGGGACCAACCGGGTCGGGGAGCTGTTTTTT.